This T cell receptor beta chain was recorded in a study of OX40 agonist ivuxolimab in advanced cancers. In the study overall: Ivuxolimab, which targeted the costimulatory receptor OX40 (CD134), was an agonistic, fully human IgG2 monoclonal antibody. Intravenous ivuxolimab was administered to patients every 2 weeks at six dose levels: 0.01, 0.1, 0.3, 1.5, 3 and 10 mg/kg. Among the 50 to 55 dose-escalation patients, 19 had hepatocellular carcinoma, some 15 melanoma, 9 renal cell carcinoma and 9 head and neck cancer. In the dose-escalation cohort, 65% to 85% of patients were male, and the mean age was 60 years with a range of about 20 to 80. Patients were allowed to have had prior anti-PD-1, anti-PD-L1 or anti-CTLA-4 therapy, and approximately 39% of the dose-escalation patients had been treated with checkpoint inhibitors. Partial responses occurred in three dose-escalation patients: two with cutaneous melanoma and one with hepatocellular carcinoma. Peripheral TCRbeta sequencing was intended to test whether TCR sequence diversity was altered and clonal T-cell expansion was caused by ivuxolimab. The paper reports the monotherapy dose-escalation portion (N of about 47 patients) of the phase I ivuxolimab trial.

In the case of this clone: Its target antigen remains unknown. No quality values exist for individual bases; no much larger clone is one base distant.

Patients with autoimmune disease history or receiving systemic immunosuppression were excluded from the trial. Peripheral blood for TCR sequencing was collected from all dose cohorts at baseline, on cycle 4 day 1, and on cycle 7 day 1. The samples were taken from a phase I, first-in-human, multicenter, open-label dose-escalation trial of ivuxolimab. Adults with locally advanced or metastatic melanoma, renal cell carcinoma, hepatocellular carcinoma or head and neck squamous cell carcinoma were enrolled in the trial. CD4+ and CD8+ T cells were sorted separately from peripheral blood before TCR sequencing. Genomic DNA was isolated from the sorted cells so that the TCRbeta CDR3 region could be sequenced. The immunoSEQ Assay was used to sequence the TCRbeta CDR3 regions. Here the immuneACCESS table is served through TCRdb, limited to in-frame sequences with V and J called. Missing clones are a known gap in these copies; in checked studies unresolved V genes cover under half, and the rest lacks a known reason. The sample contains about 35,000 clones, around 90% of them found a single time. The top ten hold less than 25% of the sample.

The CDR3 measures 13 amino acids from cysteine to phenylalanine. This entry keeps only the CDR3 DNA: 39 bases, framed from base 1. V drops 2 bases and J drops 6 bases, leaving 8 bases in between. Reading the germline V gene (reference sequence) gives CDR1 MNHEY and CDR2 SMNVEV. Summary of the overall study and its limitations: Antigen specificity was not determined for the clonally expanded peripheral T cells. After ivuxolimab, expanded clones were on average more numerous among CD8+ T cells than among CD4+ T cells. At doses from 0.1 to 3.0 mg/kg, clonal expansion was seen in both CD4+ and CD8+ blood T cells between baseline and week 6. Low levels of normalized T-cell clonal expansion were also seen in some patients who did not respond. In the 0.1-3.0 mg/kg groups, partial responders had among the lowest normalized peripheral clonal expansion, particularly in CD8+ T cells.

This receptor was taken from an adult with an advanced solid tumor such as melanoma, head and neck, liver or kidney cancer. The sequencing here drew on CD4+ or CD8+ T cells sorted from blood, taken in a trial of the OX40 agonist ivuxolimab. The chain is encoded by TRBV27 joined to TRBJ1-5; the D gene cannot be named for sure. The CDR3 loop reads CASSLGEGQPQHF. The sequenced DNA: TGTGCCAGCAGTTTAGGTGAGGGTCAGCCCCAGCATTTT.